The sequence of this TCR beta chain was determined in a study of beta chain features in type 1 diabetes. CDR1 is SGHTA, CDR2 FQGNSA, per germline. There are 14 residues in the CDR3. The V end was cut by 5 bases, the J end by 2 bases, with 13 bases between. Investigators reverse transcribed all isolated RNA, so they sequenced expressed TCRB transcripts. Generated by immunoSEQ multiplex PCR, the TCRdb table keeps only in-frame clones and is missing some. Here the sample spans some 330,000 clones, 11% being singletons. This sequence originates from a woman in her twenties or thirties in good health. The sample was naive CD4+ T cells from blood. J is TRBJ2-7 and V is TRBV7-2, with D possibly matching TRBD1 (6 bases). The CDR3: CASSRDTPPYEQYF. DNA of the CDR3: TGTGCCAGCAGCCGGGACACTCCCCCCTACGAGCAGTACTTC.